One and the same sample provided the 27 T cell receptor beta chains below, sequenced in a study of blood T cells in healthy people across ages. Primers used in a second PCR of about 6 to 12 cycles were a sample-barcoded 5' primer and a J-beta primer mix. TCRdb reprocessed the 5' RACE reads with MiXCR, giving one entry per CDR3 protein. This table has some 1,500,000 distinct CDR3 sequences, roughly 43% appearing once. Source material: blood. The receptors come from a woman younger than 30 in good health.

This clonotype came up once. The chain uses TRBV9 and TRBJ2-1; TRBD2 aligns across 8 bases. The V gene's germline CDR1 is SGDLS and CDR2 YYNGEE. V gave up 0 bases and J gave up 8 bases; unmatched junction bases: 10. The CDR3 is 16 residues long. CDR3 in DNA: TGTGCCAGCAGCGTAGTGGGGACTAGGAGACTCGATGAGCAGTTCTTC. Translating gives CASSVVGTRRLDEQFF.

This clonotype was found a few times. The CDR3 coding sequence is TGTGCCAGCAGCCCTTGGGGGACTAGCAGCTACGAGCAGTACTTC. Translation gives CASSPWGTSSYEQYF. The rearrangement links TRBV7-2 to TRBJ2-7; 9 positions match TRBD2. Per the germline V gene, CDR1 is SGHTA and CDR2 is FQGNSA. The V segment lost 5 bases and the J segment 3 bases; nucleotides outside the gene matches: 8. CDR3 length equals 15 residues. Combining the CDR3 with reference TRBV7-2 and TRBJ2-7 gives the whole variable domain GAGVSQSPSNKVTEKGKDVELRCDPISGHTALYWYRQSLGQGLEFLIYFQGNSAPDKSGLPSDRFSAERTGGSVSTLTIQRTQQEDSAVYLCASSPWGTSSYEQYFGPGTRLTVT.

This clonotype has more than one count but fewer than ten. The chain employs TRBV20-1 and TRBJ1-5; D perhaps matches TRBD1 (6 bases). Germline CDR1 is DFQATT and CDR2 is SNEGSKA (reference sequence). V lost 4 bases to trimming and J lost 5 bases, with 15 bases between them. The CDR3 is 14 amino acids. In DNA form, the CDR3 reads TGCAGTGCTACTAAGGGGGACACCGATCAGCCCCAGCATTTT. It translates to CSATKGDTDQPQHF.

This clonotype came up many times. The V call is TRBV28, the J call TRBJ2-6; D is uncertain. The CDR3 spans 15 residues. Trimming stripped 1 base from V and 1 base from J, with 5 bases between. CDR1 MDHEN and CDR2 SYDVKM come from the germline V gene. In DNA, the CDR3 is TGTGCCAGCAGTTTATCTGGGTCTGGGGCCAACGTCCTGACTTTC. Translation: CASSLSGSGANVLTF.

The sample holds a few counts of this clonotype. The CDR3: CASSRTRDGGYTF. Here the CDR3 DNA reads TGTGCCAGCAGCCGGACAAGGGATGGTGGCTACACCTTC. The chain links TRBV14 to TRBJ1-2, with D perhaps matching TRBD1 (5 bases). The CDR3 is 13 residues long. Germline CDR1 SGHDN, CDR2 FVKESK. Trimming left V 4 bases short and J 7 bases short, with 13 bases between.

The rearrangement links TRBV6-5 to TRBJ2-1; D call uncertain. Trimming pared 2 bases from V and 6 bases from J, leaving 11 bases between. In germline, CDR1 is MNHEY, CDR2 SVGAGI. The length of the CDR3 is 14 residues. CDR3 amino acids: CASSYRPVSNEQFF. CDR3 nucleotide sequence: TGTGCCAGCAGTTACCGGCCAGTGTCCAATGAGCAGTTCTTC.

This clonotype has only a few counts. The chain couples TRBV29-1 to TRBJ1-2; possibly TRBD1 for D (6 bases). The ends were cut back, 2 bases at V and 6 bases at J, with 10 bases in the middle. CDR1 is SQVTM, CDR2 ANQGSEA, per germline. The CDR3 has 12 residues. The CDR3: CSVEQGRDGYTF. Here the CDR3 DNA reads TGCAGCGTTGAACAGGGGAGGGATGGCTACACCTTC.

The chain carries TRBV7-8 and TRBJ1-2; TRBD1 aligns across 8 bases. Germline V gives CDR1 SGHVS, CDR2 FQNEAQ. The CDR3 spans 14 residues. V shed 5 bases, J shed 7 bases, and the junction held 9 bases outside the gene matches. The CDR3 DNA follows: TGTGCCAGCAGCACCAGGACAGGGTCGACTGGCTACACCTTC. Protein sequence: CASSTRTGSTGYTF. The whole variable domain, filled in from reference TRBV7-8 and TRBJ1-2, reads GAGVSQSPRYKVAKRGQDVALRCDPISGHVSLFWYQQALGQGPEFLTYFQNEAQLDKSGLPSDRFFAERPEGSVSTLKIQRTQQEDSAVYLCASSTRTGSTGYTFGSGTRLTVV.

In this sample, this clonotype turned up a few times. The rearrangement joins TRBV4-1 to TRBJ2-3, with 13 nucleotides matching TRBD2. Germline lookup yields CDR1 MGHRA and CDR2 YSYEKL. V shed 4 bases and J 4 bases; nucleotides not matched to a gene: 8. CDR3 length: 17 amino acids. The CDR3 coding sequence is TGCGCCAGCAGCCCAACTGAAACTAGCGGGGGGGCAGATACGCAGTATTTT. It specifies CASSPTETSGGADTQYF.

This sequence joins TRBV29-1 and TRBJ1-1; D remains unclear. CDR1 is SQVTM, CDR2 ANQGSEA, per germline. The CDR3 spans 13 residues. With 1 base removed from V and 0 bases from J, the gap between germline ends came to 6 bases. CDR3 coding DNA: TGCAGCGTTGAAGGACTCTTGAACACTGAAGCTTTCTTT. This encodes CSVEGLLNTEAFF.

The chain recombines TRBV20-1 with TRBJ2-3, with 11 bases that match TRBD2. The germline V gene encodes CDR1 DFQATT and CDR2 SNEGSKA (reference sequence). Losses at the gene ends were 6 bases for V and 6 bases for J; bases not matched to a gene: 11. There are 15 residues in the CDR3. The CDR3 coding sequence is TGCAGTGCAGGAGATAGCGGGGGGGCATTTGATACGCAGTATTTT. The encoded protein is CSAGDSGGAFDTQYF.

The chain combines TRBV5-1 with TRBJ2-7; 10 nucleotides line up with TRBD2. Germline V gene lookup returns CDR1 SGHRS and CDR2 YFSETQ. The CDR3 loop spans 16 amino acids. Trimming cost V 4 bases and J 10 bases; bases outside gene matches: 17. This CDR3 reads CASSLIVGLAEHTQYF. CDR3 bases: TGCGCCAGCAGCCTTATCGTCGGACTAGCGGAGCATACCCAGTACTTC.

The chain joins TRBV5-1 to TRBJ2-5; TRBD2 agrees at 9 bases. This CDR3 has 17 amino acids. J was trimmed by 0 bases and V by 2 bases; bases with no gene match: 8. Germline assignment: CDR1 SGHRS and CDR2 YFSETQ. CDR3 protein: CASSLRRSGGNQETQYF. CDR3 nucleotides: TGCGCCAGCAGCTTACGTCGCAGCGGGGGGAACCAAGAGACCCAGTACTTC.

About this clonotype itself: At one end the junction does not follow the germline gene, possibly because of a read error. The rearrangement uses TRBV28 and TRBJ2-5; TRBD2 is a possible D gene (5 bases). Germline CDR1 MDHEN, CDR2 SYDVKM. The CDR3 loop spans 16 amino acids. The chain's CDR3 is CASSSPIRGSGETQYF. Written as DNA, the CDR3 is TGTGCCAGCAGTTCCCCCATAAGAGGGAGTGGTGAGACTCAGTACTTC.

DNA for the CDR3: TGTGCCATCAGTGAGTCGTCAGATGGCTACACCTTC. Translation: CAISESSDGYTF. The V gene is TRBV10-3, the J gene TRBJ1-2; D unclear. CDR3 length equals 12 residues. V lost 0 bases and J 6 bases, leaving 5 bases between the germline ends. CDR1 ENHRY and CDR2 SYGVKD come from the germline V gene.

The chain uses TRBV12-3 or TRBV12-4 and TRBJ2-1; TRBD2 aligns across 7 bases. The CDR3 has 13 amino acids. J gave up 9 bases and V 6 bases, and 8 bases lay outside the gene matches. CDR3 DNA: TGTGCCAGCAGCTTGACTAGCCCCATTGAGCAGTTCTTC. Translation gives CASSLTSPIEQFF.

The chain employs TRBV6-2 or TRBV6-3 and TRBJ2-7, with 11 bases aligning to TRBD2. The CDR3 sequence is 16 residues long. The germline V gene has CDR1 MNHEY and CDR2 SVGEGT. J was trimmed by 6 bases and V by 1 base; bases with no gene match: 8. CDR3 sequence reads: CASSYFRTSGYGEQYF. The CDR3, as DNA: TGTGCCAGCAGTTACTTCCGGACTAGCGGGTACGGCGAGCAGTACTTC.

CDR3 DNA: TGTGCCAGCAGCCAATCCCCGACAGTCTCTGGAAACACCATATATTTT. Translating it yields CASSQSPTVSGNTIYF. The chain is built from TRBV3-1 and TRBJ1-3; D may be TRBD1 (5 bases). The germline CDR1 and CDR2 sequences are LGHDT and YNNKEL (reference sequence). The CDR3 is 16 residues long. V was pared by 2 bases and J by 0 bases, with 11 bases between.

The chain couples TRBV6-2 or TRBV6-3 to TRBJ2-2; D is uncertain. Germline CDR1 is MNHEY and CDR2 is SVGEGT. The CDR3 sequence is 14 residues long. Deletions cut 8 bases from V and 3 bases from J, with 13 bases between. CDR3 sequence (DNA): TGTGCCAGCGAAAAACCCCGATACACCGGGGAGCTGTTTTTT. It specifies CASEKPRYTGELFF.

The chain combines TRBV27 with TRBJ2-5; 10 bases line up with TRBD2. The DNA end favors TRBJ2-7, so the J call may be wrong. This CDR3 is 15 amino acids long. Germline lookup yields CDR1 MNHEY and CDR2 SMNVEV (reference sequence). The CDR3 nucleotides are TGTGCCAGCAGTTCCTGGACTAGCGGATTTTACGAGCAGTACTTC. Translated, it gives CASSSWTSGFYEQYF.

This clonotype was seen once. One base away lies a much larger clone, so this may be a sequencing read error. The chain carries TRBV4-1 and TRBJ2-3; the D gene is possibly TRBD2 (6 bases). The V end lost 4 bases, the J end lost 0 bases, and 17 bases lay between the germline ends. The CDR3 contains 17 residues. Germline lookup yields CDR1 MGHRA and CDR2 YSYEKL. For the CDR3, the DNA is TGCGCCAGCAGCCGCCTACTGGGACTTATTAGCACAGATACGCAGTATTTT. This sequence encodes CASSRLLGLISTDTQYF.

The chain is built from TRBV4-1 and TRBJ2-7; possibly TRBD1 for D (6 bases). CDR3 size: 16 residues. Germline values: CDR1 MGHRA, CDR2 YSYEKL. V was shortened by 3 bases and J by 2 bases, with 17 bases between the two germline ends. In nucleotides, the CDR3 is TGCGCCAGCAGCCACAGGGGTAATTCTTACGCCTACGAGCAGTACTTC. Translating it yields CASSHRGNSYAYEQYF.

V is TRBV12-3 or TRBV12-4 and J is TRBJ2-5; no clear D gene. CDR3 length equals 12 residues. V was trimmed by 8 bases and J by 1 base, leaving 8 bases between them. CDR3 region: CASSDFQETQYF. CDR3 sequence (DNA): TGTGCCAGCTCAGACTTCCAAGAGACCCAGTACTTC.

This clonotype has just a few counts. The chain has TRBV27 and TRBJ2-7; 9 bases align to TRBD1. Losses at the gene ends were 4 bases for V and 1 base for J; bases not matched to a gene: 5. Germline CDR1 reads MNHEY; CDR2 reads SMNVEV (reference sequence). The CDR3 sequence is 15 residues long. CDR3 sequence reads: CASSWGTGTSYEQYF. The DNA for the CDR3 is TGTGCCAGCAGTTGGGGGACAGGGACATCCTACGAGCAGTACTTC.

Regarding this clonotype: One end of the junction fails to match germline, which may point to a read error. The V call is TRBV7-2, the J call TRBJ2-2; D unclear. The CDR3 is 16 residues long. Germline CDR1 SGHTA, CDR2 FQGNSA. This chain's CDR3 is CASSLGPTWNTGELFF. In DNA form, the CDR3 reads TGTGCAAGCAGCTTAGGGCCGACATGGAACACCGGGGAGCTGTTTTTT.

CDR3 in DNA: TGTGCCAGCAGCCAGTCCGGGACAGGGGTTTCACCCCTCCACTTT. Translating it yields CASSQSGTGVSPLHF. The gene calls are TRBV4-2 and TRBJ1-6, with TRBD1 matching over 10 bases. The CDR3 loop spans 15 amino acids. V was pared by 3 bases and J by 9 bases, with 5 bases of the junction left unmatched. Germline-derived CDR1 and CDR2 are LGHNA and YNFKEQ.

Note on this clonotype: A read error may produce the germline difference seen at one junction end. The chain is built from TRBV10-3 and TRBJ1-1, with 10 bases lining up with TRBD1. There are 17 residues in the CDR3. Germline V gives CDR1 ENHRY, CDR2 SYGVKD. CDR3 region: CAISKSRDRGLNTEAFF. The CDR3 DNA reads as TGTGCCATCAGTAAGTCCCGGGACAGGGGACTAAACACTGAAGCTTTCTTT.